This T cell receptor beta chain was obtained from a study of Ad26.COV2.S vaccination and SARS-CoV-2 variants. Whole-study context: The donor belonged to the COV1001 Ad26.COV2.S trial arm.

Assay used: immunoSEQ multiplex PCR; TCRdb lists only in-frame clones, some missing. Of about 350,000 clones detected, around 90% appear once; the ten largest clones hold approximately 5.9%. This CDR3 comprises 13 residues. Germline trimming cut 3 bases from V and 7 bases from J; bases unmatched to any gene: 1. Germline V gives CDR1 SQVTM, CDR2 ANQGSEA. As for treatment: roughly 18 received Ad26.COV2.S at low or high dose, single or two shots; roughly five received placebo; per-sample allocation not given. It was on day 63 after the first vaccine or placebo injection that samples were taken. This TCR was sampled from a person aged 18 to 65 who received the Ad26.COV2.S COVID-19 vaccine or a placebo. J is TRBJ2-7 and V is TRBV29-1; TRBD2 agrees at 15 bases. This material consisted of peripheral blood, taken in a trial of Ad26.COV2.S vaccine versus placebo. This CDR3 is CSVDGTSGREQYF. The CDR3 DNA sequence: TGCAGCGTTGACGGGACTAGCGGGAGGGAGCAGTACTTC.